The entry that follows covers one T cell receptor beta chain sequence. The data stem from a study of blood T cell repertoires in COVID-19. Study summary: Some COVID-19 samples were acute and others convalescent; all came from the United States, Italy and Spain. Nucleic acid was either cDNA or gDNA, and it came from T cells, B-cell-depleted T cells, or PBMCs.

Authors' data handling: Estimation of nucleated cell counts was performed using reference gene primer amplification. Assay: immunoSEQ multiplex PCR; the TCRdb copy retains only in-frame clones and omits some. V and J calls and clone size are those listed in that table; D and trimming were worked out from the DNA. The sample shows 100,000 to 150,000 clones, approximately 91% of them seen only once. The CDR3 totals 18 residues. Trimming removed 4 bases from V and 0 bases from J; junction bases left unmatched: 9. Germline V gene lookup returns CDR1 SGHRS and CDR2 YFSETQ. The sequenced material came from peripheral blood. The genes are TRBV5-1 and TRBJ2-1; 11 bases line up with TRBD1. The sequence was obtained from a woman aged 80 or older with acute or convalescent COVID-19. CDR3 sequence: CASSIGQGARVSYNEQFF. CDR3 DNA: TGCGCCAGCAGCATCGGACAGGGGGCTAGAGTCTCCTACAATGAGCAGTTCTTC.